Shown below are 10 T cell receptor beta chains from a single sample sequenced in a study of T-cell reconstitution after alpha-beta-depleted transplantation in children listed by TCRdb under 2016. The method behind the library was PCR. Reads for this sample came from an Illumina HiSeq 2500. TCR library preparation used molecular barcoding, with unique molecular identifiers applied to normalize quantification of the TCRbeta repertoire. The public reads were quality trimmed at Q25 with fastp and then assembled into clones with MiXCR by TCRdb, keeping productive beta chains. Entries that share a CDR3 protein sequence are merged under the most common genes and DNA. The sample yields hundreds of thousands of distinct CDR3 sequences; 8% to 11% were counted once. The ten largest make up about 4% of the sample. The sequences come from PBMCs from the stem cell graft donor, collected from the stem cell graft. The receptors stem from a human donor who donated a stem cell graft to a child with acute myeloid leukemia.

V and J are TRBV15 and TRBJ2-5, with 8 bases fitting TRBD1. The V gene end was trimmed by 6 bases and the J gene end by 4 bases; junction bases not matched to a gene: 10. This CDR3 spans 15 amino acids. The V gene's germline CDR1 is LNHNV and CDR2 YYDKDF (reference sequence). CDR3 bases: TGTGCCACCAGGGGGACAGGAGGGTTAGGAGAGACCCAGTACTTC. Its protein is CATRGTGGLGETQYF.

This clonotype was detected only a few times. The CDR3 bases are TGTGCCAGCAGTTACCCCCAGGTCTCTGGGGCCAACGTCCTGACTTTC. Its translation: CASSYPQVSGANVLTF. The chain is built from TRBV6-2 or TRBV6-3 and TRBJ2-6; D is unclear. This CDR3 region has 16 residues. Germline loops: CDR1 MNHEY, CDR2 SVGEGT. V lost 2 bases, J lost 0 bases, and 8 bases lay in between.

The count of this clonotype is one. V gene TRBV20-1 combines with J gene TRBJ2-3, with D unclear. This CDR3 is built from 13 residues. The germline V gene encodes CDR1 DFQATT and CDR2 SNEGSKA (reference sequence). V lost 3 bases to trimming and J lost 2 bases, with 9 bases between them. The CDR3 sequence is CSASWPVTDTQYF. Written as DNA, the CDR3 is TGCAGTGCTAGTTGGCCAGTCACAGATACGCAGTATTTT.

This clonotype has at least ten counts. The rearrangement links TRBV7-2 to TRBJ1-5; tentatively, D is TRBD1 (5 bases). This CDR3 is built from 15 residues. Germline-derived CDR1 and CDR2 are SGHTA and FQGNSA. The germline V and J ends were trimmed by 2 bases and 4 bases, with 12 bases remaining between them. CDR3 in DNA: TGTGCCAGCAGCTTATCAGGGTCCTTGAATCAGCCCCAGCATTTT. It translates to CASSLSGSLNQPQHF.

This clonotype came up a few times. The CDR3 loop reads CASSLNMGQGNTEAFF. CDR3 sequence (DNA): TGCGCCAGCAGCTTAAATATGGGACAAGGGAACACTGAAGCTTTCTTT. This sequence joins TRBV5-1 and TRBJ1-1; TRBD1 is a possible D gene (6 bases). The germline gives CDR1 SGHRS, CDR2 YFSETQ. The CDR3 is made up of 16 amino acids. Deletions cut 2 bases from V and 1 base from J, with 15 bases between.

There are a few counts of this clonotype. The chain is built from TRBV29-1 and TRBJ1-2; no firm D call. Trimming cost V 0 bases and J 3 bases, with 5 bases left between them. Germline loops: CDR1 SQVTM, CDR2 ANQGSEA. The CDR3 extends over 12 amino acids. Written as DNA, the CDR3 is TGCAGCGTTGAAGACCAGCACTATGGCTACACCTTC. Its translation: CSVEDQHYGYTF.

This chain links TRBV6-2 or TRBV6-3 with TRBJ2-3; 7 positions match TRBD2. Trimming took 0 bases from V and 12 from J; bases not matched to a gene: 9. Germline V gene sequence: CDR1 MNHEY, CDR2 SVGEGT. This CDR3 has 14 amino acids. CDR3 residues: CASSYSPELADQYF. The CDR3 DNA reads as TGTGCCAGCAGTTACTCTCCGGAGCTAGCGGATCAGTATTTT.

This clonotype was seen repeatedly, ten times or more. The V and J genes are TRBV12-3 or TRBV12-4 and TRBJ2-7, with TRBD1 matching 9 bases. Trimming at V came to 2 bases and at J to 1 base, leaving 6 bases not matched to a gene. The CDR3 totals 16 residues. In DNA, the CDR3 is TGTGCCAGCAGTTTAAGGACAGGGGCCTTTTCCTACGAGCAGTACTTC. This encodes CASSLRTGAFSYEQYF.

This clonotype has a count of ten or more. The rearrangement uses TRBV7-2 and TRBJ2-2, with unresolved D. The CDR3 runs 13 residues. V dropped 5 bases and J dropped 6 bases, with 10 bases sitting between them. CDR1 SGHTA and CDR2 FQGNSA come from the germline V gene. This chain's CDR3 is CASSPRWSGELFF. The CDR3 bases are TGTGCCAGCAGCCCACGGTGGTCCGGGGAGCTGTTTTTT.

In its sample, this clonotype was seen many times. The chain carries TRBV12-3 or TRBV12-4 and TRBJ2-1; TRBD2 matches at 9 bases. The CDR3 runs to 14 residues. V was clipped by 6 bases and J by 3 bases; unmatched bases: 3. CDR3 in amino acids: CASSRGGVYNEQFF. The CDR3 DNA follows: TGTGCCAGCAGCCGCGGGGGGGTCTACAATGAGCAGTTCTTC.